Detailed here is one T cell receptor beta chain. No antigen is known for it. This sample was included in a study of T cell repertoires in cytomegalovirus infection. The CDR3 runs 16 residues. The germline V and J ends were trimmed by 2 bases and 3 bases, with 15 bases remaining between them. CDR1 MNHNS and CDR2 SASEGT come from the germline V gene. Using its own MiXCR run on the reads, TCRdb lists one record per CDR3 protein. In the table there are about a million distinct CDR3 sequences, 31% of which are singletons. This sequence joins TRBV6-1 and TRBJ2-3; tentative D call: TRBD2 (6 bases). The receptor was derived from a human donor in good health (CMV status not recorded). Some clones in this sample may be carry-over from other donors' samples. The sample consisted of cultured CD8+ T cells from PBMCs, taken from culture after CMV antigen stimulation. For the CDR3, the DNA is TGTGCCAGCAGTGAAACTCGCCGGGGGATGACAGATACGCAGTATTTT. It codes for CASSETRRGMTDTQYF.